The 23 T cell receptor beta chains below all came from one sample that was sequenced in a study of blood T cell repertoires in COVID-19. Assay: immunoSEQ multiplex PCR; the TCRdb copy retains only in-frame clones and omits some. The repertoire includes 150,000 to 180,000 clones, about 80% of them detected once, and about 29% sits in the top ten. The sequenced sample was peripheral blood. The source of these receptors is a woman aged 55-70 years with acute or convalescent COVID-19.

This rearrangement joins TRBV6-1 to TRBJ1-2, with TRBD1 as a possible D gene (5 bases). Trimming removed 3 bases from V and 4 bases from J, with 12 bases in between. Germline CDR1 MNHNS, CDR2 SASEGT. The CDR3 sequence is 14 residues long. CDR3 residues: CASSDPQGIYGYTF. The DNA for the CDR3 is TGTGCCAGCAGTGACCCGCAGGGAATCTATGGCTACACCTTC.

The chain employs TRBV12-3 or TRBV12-4 and TRBJ1-1, with D perhaps TRBD1 (6 bases). V lost 5 bases and J lost 8, with 15 bases in between. The CDR3 length is 13 residues. This chain's CDR3 is CASSRNRVGEAFF. The CDR3 DNA sequence: TGTGCCAGCAGTAGGAACAGGGTTGGGGAAGCTTTCTTT.

The V gene is TRBV6-5, the J gene TRBJ2-1; TRBD1 aligns across 9 bases. The CDR3 contains 16 residues. V gave up 0 bases and J gave up 5 bases; unmatched junction bases: 5. Germline CDR1 is MNHEY and CDR2 is SVGAGI. The CDR3 DNA reads TGTGCCAGCAGTTACTCTTCGGGGACAGGGAACAATGAGCAGTTCTTC. Amino acid sequence: CASSYSSGTGNNEQFF.

The gene calls are TRBV3-1 (or the pseudogene TRBV3-2) and TRBJ1-2, with D perhaps TRBD1 (5 bases). The CDR3 spans 15 residues. The germline gives CDR1 LGHDT, CDR2 YNNKEL (reference sequence). V was pared by 0 bases and J by 8 bases, with 16 bases between. The chain's CDR3 is CASSQEGRTGQGYTF. The CDR3 region has the DNA TGTGCCAGCAGCCAAGAAGGTCGAACAGGCCAGGGCTACACCTTC.

This chain joins TRBV19 and TRBJ1-1; no reliable D call. Between the trimmed V and J ends, which lost 7 bases and 2 bases, there was a span of 14 bases. The CDR3 totals 14 residues. From germline, CDR1 is LNHDA and CDR2 SQIVND (reference sequence). The CDR3 sequence is CASISERRNTEAFF. CDR3 nucleotide sequence: TGTGCCAGTATCTCAGAACGGAGAAACACTGAAGCTTTCTTT.

This clone showed up just a few times. The chain has TRBV6-5 and TRBJ2-3; 8 bases align to TRBD1. Germline CDR1 reads MNHEY; CDR2 reads SVGAGI. CDR3 length equals 14 residues. Unmatched junction bases numbered 4, after V lost 7 bases and J lost 1 base. CDR3 in DNA: TGTGCCAGCAAACTACAGGGGGGCACAGATACGCAGTATTTT. Protein sequence: CASKLQGGTDTQYF.

The chain uses TRBV27 and TRBJ2-6, with D maybe TRBD1 (6 bases). Trimming removed 8 bases at V and 2 bases at J, with 22 bases between. The CDR3 spans 18 residues. Germline V gives CDR1 MNHEY, CDR2 SMNVEV (reference sequence). CDR3 residues: CASSLKLQGQAGANVLTF. The CDR3 DNA sequence: TGTGCCAGCTCTTTAAAATTACAGGGCCAAGCTGGGGCCAACGTCCTGACTTTC. Full variable domain (missing parts from reference TRBV27 and TRBJ2-6): EAQVTQNPRYLITVTGKKLTVTCSQNMNHEYMSWYRQDPGLGLRQIYYSMNVEVTDKGDVPEGYKVSRKEKRNFPLILESPSPNQTSLYFCASSLKLQGQAGANVLTFGAGSRLTVL.

The chain uses TRBV30 and TRBJ1-6, with TRBD1 matching 12 bases. V gave up 3 bases and J gave up 3 bases; unmatched junction bases: 12. Germline CDR1 and CDR2: GTSNPN and SVGIG (reference sequence). This CDR3 comprises 19 residues. In DNA, the CDR3 is TGTGCCTGGAGGGGGGTCGGAGGGACAGGGGGCGGCTATAATTCACCCCTCCACTTT. Residues: CAWRGVGGTGGGYNSPLHF.

This chain links TRBV6-5 with TRBJ2-3; 9 nucleotides line up with TRBD1. The junction had 7 bases not matched to a gene; V was cut back by 3 bases and J by 3 bases. Germline CDR1 and CDR2: MNHEY and SVGAGI. This CDR3 spans 16 amino acids. The DNA of the CDR3 is TGTGCCAGCAGTTATGTAGAGGGACAGGGAACAGATACGCAGTATTTT. Translation gives CASSYVEGQGTDTQYF.

The chain links TRBV5-1 to TRBJ2-1, with 8 nucleotides matching TRBD2. V dropped 4 bases and J dropped 7; count of bases not matched to a gene: 13. The CDR3 is 16 amino acids. The V gene's germline CDR1 is SGHRS and CDR2 YFSETQ. CDR3 DNA: TGCGCCAGCAGCCCCCCCAGCGGGGGCCGGGGAAATGAGCAGTTCTTC. This encodes CASSPPSGGRGNEQFF.

The genes are TRBV5-1 and TRBJ1-1; TRBD1 might be the D (6 bases). Germline V gene data show CDR1 as SGHRS and CDR2 as YFSETQ. The CDR3 spans 12 residues. Deletions cut 1 base from V and 12 bases from J, with 13 bases between. The CDR3 here is CASSLWEGDPFF. The CDR3 coding sequence is TGCGCCAGCAGCTTGTGGGAGGGGGATCCTTTCTTT.

The rearrangement links TRBV9 to TRBJ1-2; D is possibly TRBD1 (6 bases). The CDR3 has 15 amino acids. The V gene lost 4 bases and the J gene lost 3 bases, with 16 bases spanning the gap. Germline CDR1 is SGDLS and CDR2 is YYNGEE. CDR3 residues: CASSRGGGEYYGYTF. DNA for the CDR3: TGTGCCAGCAGCAGAGGAGGGGGGGAGTACTATGGCTACACCTTC. The full variable domain, with the rest looked up from reference TRBV9 and TRBJ1-2, is DSGVTQTPKHLITATGQRVTLRCSPRSGDLSVYWYQQSLDQGLQFLIQYYNGEERAKGNILERFSAQQFPDLHSELNLSSLELGDSALYFCASSRGGGEYYGYTFGSGTRLTVV.

This clone has a handful of counts. The J gene is TRBJ1-5, the V gene TRBV4-1; D perhaps matches TRBD1 (6 bases). Germline lookup yields CDR1 MGHRA and CDR2 YSYEKL. V was pared by 1 base and J by 0 bases, with 7 bases between. The CDR3 is made up of 15 amino acids. The CDR3 DNA sequence: TGCGCCAGCAGCCAAGGGACAGTTAGCAATCAGCCCCAGCATTTT. The encoded protein is CASSQGTVSNQPQHF.

The genes are TRBV6-1 and TRBJ2-5; the D is unclear. This CDR3 is built from 13 residues. V shed 1 base and J shed 1 base, with 4 bases lying between them. Germline lookup yields CDR1 MNHNS and CDR2 SASEGT. The CDR3 bases are TGTGCCAGCAGTGAAGTCCGCCAAGAGACCCAGTACTTC. This codes for CASSEVRQETQYF.

The J gene is TRBJ2-7, the V gene TRBV15; a weak D match, TRBD2 (5 bases). The CDR3 has 15 amino acids. Trimming removed 0 bases at V and 10 bases at J, with 19 bases between. Germline assignment: CDR1 LNHNV and CDR2 YYDKDF (reference sequence). CDR3 in DNA: TGTGCCACCAGCAGAGATCGAGGACCAATGAGGGATCAGTACTTC. Its protein product is CATSRDRGPMRDQYF.

In this sample, this clone turned up a few times. V is TRBV19 and J is TRBJ1-5; the match to TRBD1 covers 11 bases. Germline loops: CDR1 LNHDA, CDR2 SQIVND (reference sequence). This CDR3 spans 17 amino acids. Trimming cost V 4 bases and J 0 bases; bases outside gene matches: 5. The CDR3 here is CASSRTGGFYSNQPQHF. The CDR3 bases are TGTGCCAGTAGTAGGACAGGGGGCTTCTATAGCAATCAGCCCCAGCATTTT.

The chain joins TRBV7-2 to TRBJ2-5; D is possibly TRBD2 (6 bases). From germline, CDR1 is SGHTA and CDR2 FQGNSA. The V gene lost 5 bases and the J gene lost 2 bases, with 12 bases spanning the gap. The CDR3 runs 14 residues. The CDR3 nucleotides read TGTGCCAGCAGCGGCGGCGGGATACAAGAGACCCAGTACTTC. Translating it yields CASSGGGIQETQYF. The full variable domain, completed using reference TRBV7-2 and TRBJ2-5, is GAGVSQSPSNKVTEKGKDVELRCDPISGHTALYWYRQSLGQGLEFLIYFQGNSAPDKSGLPSDRFSAERTGGSVSTLTIQRTQQEDSAVYLCASSGGGIQETQYFGPGTRLLVL.

The chain joins TRBV7-8 to TRBJ1-2, with 8 bases lining up with TRBD1. This CDR3 is 13 amino acids long. V shed 1 base and J 7 bases; nucleotides not matched to a gene: 2. The germline CDR1 and CDR2 sequences are SGHVS and FQNEAQ. This chain's CDR3 is CASSLVGQGGYTF. DNA of the CDR3: TGTGCCAGCAGCTTAGTTGGACAGGGTGGCTACACCTTC.

This clone was counted only a few times. The chain uses TRBV5-5 and TRBJ1-2; possible D gene TRBD1, 6 bases. The V and J ends lost 1 base and 7 bases respectively, with 17 bases between them. This CDR3 spans 15 amino acids. Per germline, CDR1 SGHKS and CDR2 YYEKEE (reference sequence). DNA for the CDR3: TGTGCCAGCAGCTTGTCCGTTGTGGGGGCTGGTGGCTACACCTTC. It yields the protein CASSLSVVGAGGYTF.

The J gene is TRBJ1-5, the V gene TRBV18, with a weak D call TRBD1 (5 bases). The CDR3 spans 12 residues. CDR1 is KGHSH and CDR2 is LQKENI in the germline V gene. The germline V and J ends were trimmed by 5 bases and 4 bases, with 6 bases remaining between them. The DNA of the CDR3 is TGTGCCAGCTCAGGGGGGAATCAGCCCCAGCATTTT. Translated, it gives CASSGGNQPQHF.

The rearrangement joins TRBV5-1 to TRBJ1-5; 8 positions agree with TRBD1. CDR1 and CDR2 from the germline V gene are SGHRS and YFSETQ. The V and J ends lost 0 bases and 2 bases, in that order; junction bases with no gene match: 4. The CDR3 is 16 amino acids. The CDR3 DNA reads as TGCGCCAGCAGCTTGGGGTCAGGGGGCGGCAATCAGCCCCAGCATTTT. Translation gives CASSLGSGGGNQPQHF.

V gene TRBV6-2 or TRBV6-3 combines with J gene TRBJ1-1; TRBD1 matches at 8 bases. Germline V lookup: CDR1 MNHEY, CDR2 SVGEGT. This CDR3 spans 15 amino acids. V dropped 5 bases and J dropped 6; count of bases not matched to a gene: 11. The CDR3 sequence is CASSTTDREISEAFF. CDR3 in DNA: TGTGCCAGCAGTACCACGGACAGGGAAATATCTGAAGCTTTCTTT.

The chain employs TRBV5-4 and TRBJ1-2; possibly TRBD1 for D (5 bases). V lost 6 bases and J lost 4, with 16 bases in between. Germline CDR1 reads SGHNT; CDR2 reads YYREEE (reference sequence). This CDR3 is built from 14 residues. The CDR3 DNA reads TGTGCCAGCACATTAGGCGGGACTCGCTATGGCTACACCTTC. As protein: CASTLGGTRYGYTF.